This T cell receptor beta chain was captured by sequencing in a study of T cells in Graves' hyperthyroidism and ophthalmopathy (dated by TCRdb to the late 2010s). Context from the whole study: Peripheral blood samples were taken at initial diagnosis, before any treatment was given. According to the paper, TCR Vbeta CDR3 sequencing was carried out on around 140 peripheral blood samples, which came from about 45 ophthalmopathy, around 74 hyperthyroidism and roughly 17 progressor patients. After sampling, hyperthyroidism patients received methimazole starting at 30 mg daily, and ophthalmopathy patients received high-dose intravenous methylprednisolone. Whether ophthalmopathy could be predicted prospectively was tested in an independent validation cohort made up of 18 to 20 hyperthyroidism patients plus 17 patients who later progressed to ophthalmopathy. To identify distinguishing TCR V-J signatures, a discovery cohort of around 100 patients was used, comprising 43 with Graves' ophthalmopathy and some 60 with stable Graves' hyperthyroidism. For training and testing, the 100 or so patients in the discovery cohort were randomly divided in a 7:3 ratio. Thyroid tissue and blood T-cell repertoires from over 5 Graves' hyperthyroidism patients were also compared in the study.

What the authors observed across the whole study: In cross-validation, a model built on a 13 V-J signature told ophthalmopathy apart from stable hyperthyroidism with approximately 90% sensitivity and about 81% specificity, and in testing the same model reached 80%/75%. In validation, the model predicted progression to ophthalmopathy a median of roughly six months before onset, with over 60% sensitivity and 72.22% specificity. No statistical method was used to fix the sample size in advance, and group allocation was not hidden from the investigators. Most expanded thyroid clonotypes (frequency above 0.001) were also detected in blood, a finding suggesting that blood repertoires may reflect thyroid immune responses.

Trimming at the junction amounts to 7 bases on V and 10 bases on J, and the germline ends lie 13 bases apart. Reading the germline V gene gives CDR1 SQVTM and CDR2 ANQGSEA. CDR3 length: 10 amino acids, cysteine to phenylalanine. Just the 30-base CDR3 DNA is kept, in frame starting at base 1. Stable Graves' hyperthyroidism was defined as the absence of progression to ophthalmopathy over 18 months of follow-up. Hyperthyroidism patients were newly diagnosed, with disease duration under 2 months, and aged 18 to 65 years. Any patient with an uncontrolled infection, another autoimmune disease, pregnancy or lactation was excluded. Diagnoses were based on clinical symptoms, serum thyroxine and TRAb, thyroid ultrasound and orbital computed tomography. Ficoll-Paque density gradient centrifugation was used to isolate PBMCs from 10 ml of fresh peripheral blood. Total RNA was extracted using Trizol reagent, and RNA quality was assessed on an Agilent 2100 Bioanalyzer.

With respect to this clonotype: Its antigen target is currently unknown. Per-nucleotide qualities are absent, and no much larger clonotype sits a single base away.

Amplification of TCR beta CDR3 regions was carried out from RNA transcripts. A first-round RT-PCR of the TCR CDR3 used the HTBI primer set with the Qiagen OneStep RT-PCR kit. A second multiplex PCR round built the libraries, followed by size selection and purification. Sequencing of the libraries was done on an Illumina HiSeq2000 using paired-end 100 bp reads. In the paper's pipeline: SOAPnuke was used to process the raw data, with reads discarded if the reads contained adapters or uncalled bases, had a mean Phred below 15, or lacked an exact constant-primer or identifier match. High-quality paired reads were merged using COPE v1.2.5, and each unique nucleotide sequence was defined as a clonotype. MiTCR v1.1 was used to align the clonotypes against IMGT TRBV, TRBD and TRBJ reference segments. Only V-J combinations with frequency above 0.0001, covering 98% to 99.2% of repertoires, were analysed. A TCS score was defined as the ratio between F50 (clonal expansion) and ExV (chaos), using BLOSUM62-based TCRdist between CDR3 peptides within each V-J. Welch's t-statistics and random forest reduced around 510 V-J features to 10 to 15, which were used in a naive Bayes classifier (R e1071). TCRdb trimmed public reads at Q25 via fastp, called clones via MiXCR and kept in-frame beta chains. Entries are consolidated by CDR3 protein sequence, retaining the most common genes and DNA. TCRdb's processing, not the authors', yielded these V and J calls. This sample gives approximately 610,000 distinct CDR3 sequences in total; approximately 16% of them show up just once. Of the sample, roughly 18% is held by the ten largest clones.

The chain is assembled from TRBV29-1 and TRBJ1-2; perhaps TRBD1 is the D gene, with 5 bases matching. This receptor was identified in a woman aged 18-29 years with Graves' hyperthyroidism. Sample: blood. The encoded CDR3 is CSAVGVDYTF. At the DNA level, the sequence is TGCAGCGCCGTGGGGGTGGACTACACCTTC.